The rows below give T cell receptor beta chains drawn from one sample of a study of response to subunit inactivated influenza vaccine. One entry per CDR3 protein, called by TCRdb with MiXCR from the RT-PCR reads. In the table there are roughly 500,000 distinct CDR3 sequences, roughly 25% of which are singletons. The same specimen was also included in a second study, on T cells expressing NK-cell markers.

The starting material was CD4+ T cells sorted from PBMCs, obtained roughly 13 days after vaccination. The receptors come from a man over 45 who received an inactivated influenza vaccine. Each CDR3 is given without its conserved first and last residue.

V gene: TRBV6-4
J gene: TRBJ2-4
CDR3 protein: ASSLPVAKNIQY

V gene: TRBV7-6
J gene: TRBJ2-3
CDR3 protein: ASSFNPGQSSTDTQY

V gene: TRBV10-3
J gene: TRBJ1-2
CDR3 protein: AISESMDGYT

V gene: TRBV14
J gene: TRBJ1-2
CDR3 protein: ASSQAVRYGYT

V gene: TRBV6-5
J gene: TRBJ2-7
CDR3 protein: ASSYYEGEDEQY

V gene: TRBV20-1
J gene: TRBJ2-3
CDR3 protein: SASGGTVRDTQY

V gene: TRBV29-1
J gene: TRBJ1-2
CDR3 protein: SVELIRRDRGNYGYT

V gene: TRBV18
J gene: TRBJ2-3
CDR3 protein: ASSPPAGSGTDTQY

V gene: TRBV20-1
J gene: TRBJ2-3
CDR3 protein: SARDDGGGTQY

V gene: TRBV4-1
J gene: TRBJ2-1
CDR3 protein: ASSQHGIYEQF

V gene: TRBV7-8
J gene: TRBJ2-1
CDR3 protein: ASSLARVPQYNEQF

V gene: TRBV12-3/TRBV12-4
J gene: TRBJ2-3
CDR3 protein: ASIRGATDTQY

V gene: TRBV28
J gene: TRBJ1-1
CDR3 protein: ASSWTGRTEAF

V gene: TRBV6-9
J gene: TRBJ2-3
CDR3 protein: ASSYSGSLPCLSTDTQY

V gene: TRBV18
J gene: TRBJ1-1
CDR3 protein: ASSPPGKSTEAF

V gene: TRBV5-4
J gene: TRBJ2-2
CDR3 protein: ASSYGTGGGTGELF

V gene: TRBV7-9
J gene: TRBJ1-2
CDR3 protein: ASSWGTTTNYGYT

V gene: TRBV29-1
J gene: TRBJ2-1
CDR3 protein: SVSRLAGYNEQF